A selection of T cell receptor beta chains follows, all from one sample in a study of metastatic and nonmetastatic thyroid tumors. TCRdb re-processed the PCR reads through MiXCR. The sample has 30,000 to 35,000 clones, roughly a sixth seen once. The sample taken for sequencing was blood. Every receptor here comes from a female donor with papillary thyroid cancer or a benign thyroid nodule (not recorded which). Some clones in this sample may be carry-over from other donors' samples. CDR3s include the opening cysteine and the closing phenylalanine or tryptophan.

v_call	j_call	cdr3_aa
TRBV6-1	TRBJ2-5	CASSSTGTEIPEAQYF
TRBV28	TRBJ2-1	CASSMPGLAGTEQFF
TRBV20-1	TRBJ2-1	CSARDSGLSYNEQFF
TRBV6-5	TRBJ2-1	CASRPPGLAGVGNEQFF
TRBV6-1	TRBJ2-2	CASSGRLAGELFF
TRBV12-5	TRBJ2-5	CASGTLGGSGSNRETQYF
TRBV7-2	TRBJ1-4	CASSLNRLSGWGEKLFF
TRBV6-1	TRBJ2-3	CASGDFSTDTQYF
TRBV7-8	TRBJ2-3	CASSYGAGGVTDTQYF
TRBV3-1	TRBJ2-3	CASSRTLTDTQYF
TRBV5-6	TRBJ2-7	CASSRRQVYEQYF
TRBV20-1	TRBJ2-7	CSAATGNYEQYF
TRBV6-1	TRBJ2-7	CASSPVRTVVHEQYF
TRBV11-3	TRBJ2-2	CASSLDNRAGRELFF
TRBV20-1	TRBJ2-7	CSAKIGLAGVKTYEQYF
TRBV11-2	TRBJ1-5	CASRPGTDSNQPQHF
TRBV3-1	TRBJ1-2	CASSYSGVEANGYTF
TRBV3-1	TRBJ1-6	CASSQRGEYSPLHF
TRBV14	TRBJ2-7	CASSSYREWFYEQYF
TRBV6-4	TRBJ2-6	CASSDSRHSQSGANVLTF